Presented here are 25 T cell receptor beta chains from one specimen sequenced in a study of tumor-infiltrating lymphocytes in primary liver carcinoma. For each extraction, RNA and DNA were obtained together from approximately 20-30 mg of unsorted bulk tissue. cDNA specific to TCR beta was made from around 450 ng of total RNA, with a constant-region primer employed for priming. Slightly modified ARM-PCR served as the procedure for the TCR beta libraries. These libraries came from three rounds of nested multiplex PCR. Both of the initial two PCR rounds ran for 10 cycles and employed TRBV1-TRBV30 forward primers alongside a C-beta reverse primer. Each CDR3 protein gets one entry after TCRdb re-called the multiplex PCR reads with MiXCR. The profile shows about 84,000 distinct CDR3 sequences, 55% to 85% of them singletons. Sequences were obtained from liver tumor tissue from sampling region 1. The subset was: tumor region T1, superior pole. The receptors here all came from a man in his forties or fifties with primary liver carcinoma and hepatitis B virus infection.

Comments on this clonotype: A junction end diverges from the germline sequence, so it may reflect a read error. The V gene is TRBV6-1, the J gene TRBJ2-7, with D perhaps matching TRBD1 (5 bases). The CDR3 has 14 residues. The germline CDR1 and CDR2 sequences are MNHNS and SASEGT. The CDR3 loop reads CTSSEQQVTYEQYF. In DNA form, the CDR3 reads TGTACCAGCAGTGAACAACAGGTCACCTATGAGCAGTACTTC.

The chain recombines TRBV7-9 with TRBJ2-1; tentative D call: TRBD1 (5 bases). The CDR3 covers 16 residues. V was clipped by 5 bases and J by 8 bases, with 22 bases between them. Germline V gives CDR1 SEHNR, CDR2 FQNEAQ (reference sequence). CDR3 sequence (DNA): TGTGCCAGCAGCCCAGGCAGGGCGAGAGTCTGGGATGAGCAGTTCTTC. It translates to CASSPGRARVWDEQFF.

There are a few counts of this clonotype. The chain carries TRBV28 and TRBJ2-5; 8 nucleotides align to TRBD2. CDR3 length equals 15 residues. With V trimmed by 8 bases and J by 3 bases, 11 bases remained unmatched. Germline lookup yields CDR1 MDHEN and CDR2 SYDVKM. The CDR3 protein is CASRGGVAGKETQYF. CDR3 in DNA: TGTGCCAGCCGGGGGGGAGTAGCGGGAAAAGAGACCCAGTACTTC.

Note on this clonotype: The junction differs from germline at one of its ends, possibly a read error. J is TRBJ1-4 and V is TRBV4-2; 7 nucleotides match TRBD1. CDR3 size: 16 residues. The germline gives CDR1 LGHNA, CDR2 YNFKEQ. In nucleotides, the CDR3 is TGTGTCAGCAGCCAAGATTTACAGGGGATAGGTGAAAAACTGTTTTTT. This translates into CVSSQDLQGIGEKLFF.

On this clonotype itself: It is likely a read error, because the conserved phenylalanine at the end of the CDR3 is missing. CDR3 DNA: TGTGACAGCAGTTACTCGTACGACAGGACAGGGGCATTCCCTCAGTACTCC. It translates to CDSSYSYDRTGAFPQYS. The chain carries TRBV6-5 and TRBJ2-7, with 9 positions matching TRBD1. Germline V lookup: CDR1 MNHEY, CDR2 SVGAGI. The CDR3 consists of 17 residues.

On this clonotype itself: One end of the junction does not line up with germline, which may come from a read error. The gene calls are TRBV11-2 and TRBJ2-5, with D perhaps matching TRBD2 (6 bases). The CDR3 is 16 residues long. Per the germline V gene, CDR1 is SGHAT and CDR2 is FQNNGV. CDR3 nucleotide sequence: TGTGCCACCAGATCCCGGGACTCGGCCCACAAAGAGACCCAATACTTC. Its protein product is CATRSRDSAHKETQYF.

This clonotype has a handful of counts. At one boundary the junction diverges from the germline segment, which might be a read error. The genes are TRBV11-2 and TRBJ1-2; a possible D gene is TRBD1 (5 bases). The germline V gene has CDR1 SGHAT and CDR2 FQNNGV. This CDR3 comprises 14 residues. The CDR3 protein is CAGSLGGVHYGYTF. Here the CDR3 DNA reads TGTGCCGGCAGCTTAGGAGGGGTCCACTATGGCTACACCTTC.

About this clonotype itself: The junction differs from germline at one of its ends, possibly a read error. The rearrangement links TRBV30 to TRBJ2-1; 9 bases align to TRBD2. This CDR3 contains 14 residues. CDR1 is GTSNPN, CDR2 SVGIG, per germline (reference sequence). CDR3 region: CVWRGAGGSGEQFF. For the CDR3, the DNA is TGTGTCTGGAGAGGGGCGGGAGGGTCCGGTGAGCAGTTCTTC.

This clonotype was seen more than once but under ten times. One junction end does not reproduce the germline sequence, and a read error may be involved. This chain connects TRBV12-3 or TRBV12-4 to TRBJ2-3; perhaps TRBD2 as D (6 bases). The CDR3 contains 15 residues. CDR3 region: CASGFTSPSIDTQYF. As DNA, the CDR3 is TGTGCCAGCGGCTTTACTAGCCCAAGCATAGATACGCAGTATTTT.

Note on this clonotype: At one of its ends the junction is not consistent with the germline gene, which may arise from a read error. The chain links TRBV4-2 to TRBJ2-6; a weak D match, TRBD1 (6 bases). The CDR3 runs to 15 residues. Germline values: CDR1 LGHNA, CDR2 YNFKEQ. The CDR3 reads CASSQTGSEANVLTF. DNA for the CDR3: TGTGCCAGCAGCCAGACAGGATCTGAGGCCAATGTCCTGACTTTC.

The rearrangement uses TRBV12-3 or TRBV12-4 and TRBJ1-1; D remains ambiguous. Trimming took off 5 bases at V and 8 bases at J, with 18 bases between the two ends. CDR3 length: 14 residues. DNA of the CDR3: TGTGCCAGCAGTCAAAGTTTCCGGCGGACCGAAGCTTTCTTT. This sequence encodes CASSQSFRRTEAFF.

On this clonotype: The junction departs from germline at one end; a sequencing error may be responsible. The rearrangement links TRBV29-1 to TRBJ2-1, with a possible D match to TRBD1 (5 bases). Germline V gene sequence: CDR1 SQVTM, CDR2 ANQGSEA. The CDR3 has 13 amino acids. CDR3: CSVGTRGYNEEFF. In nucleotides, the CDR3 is TGCAGCGTTGGGACAAGGGGCTACAATGAGGAGTTCTTC.

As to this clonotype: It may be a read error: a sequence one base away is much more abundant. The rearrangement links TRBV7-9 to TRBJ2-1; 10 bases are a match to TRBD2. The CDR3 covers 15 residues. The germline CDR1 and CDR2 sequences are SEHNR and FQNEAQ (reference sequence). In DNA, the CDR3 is TGTGCCAACAGCTTAGGACTAGCGGCCCACAATGAGCAGTTCTTC. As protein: CANSLGLAAHNEQFF.

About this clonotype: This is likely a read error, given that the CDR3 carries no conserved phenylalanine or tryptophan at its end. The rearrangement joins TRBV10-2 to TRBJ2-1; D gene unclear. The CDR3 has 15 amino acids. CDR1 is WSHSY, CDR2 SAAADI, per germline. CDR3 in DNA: TGTGCCTCCCTCGACGGGCTTTCCTCCTACAATGAGCAGTTCTAC. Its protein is CASLDGLSSYNEQFY.

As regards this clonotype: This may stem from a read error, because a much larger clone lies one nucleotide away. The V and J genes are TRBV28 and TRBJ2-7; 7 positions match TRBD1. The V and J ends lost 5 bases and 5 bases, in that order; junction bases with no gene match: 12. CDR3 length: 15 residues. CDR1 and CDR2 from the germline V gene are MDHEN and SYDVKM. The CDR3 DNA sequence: TGTGCCAGCAGTATAAGGGGGCCCCTGTCCCACGAGCAGTACTTC. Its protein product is CASSIRGPLSHEQYF.

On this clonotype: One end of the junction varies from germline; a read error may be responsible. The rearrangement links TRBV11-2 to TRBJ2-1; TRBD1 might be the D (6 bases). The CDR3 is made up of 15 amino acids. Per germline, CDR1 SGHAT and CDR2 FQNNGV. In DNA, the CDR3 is TGTGCCAGCGTACCAGGGGACCTCCGGGGACGTGAGGAGCTCTTC. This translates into CASVPGDLRGREELF. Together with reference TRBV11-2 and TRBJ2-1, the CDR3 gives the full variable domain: EAGVAQSPRYKIIEKRQSVAFWCNPISGHATLYWYQQILGQGPKLLIQFQNNGVVDDSQLPKDRFSAERLKGVDSTLKIQPAKLEDSAVYLCASVPGDLRGREELFGPGTRLTVL.

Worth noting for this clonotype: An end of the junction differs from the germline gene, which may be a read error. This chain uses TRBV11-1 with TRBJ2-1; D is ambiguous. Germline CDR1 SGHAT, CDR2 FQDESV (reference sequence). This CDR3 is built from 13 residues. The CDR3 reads CASRLGRVNEHFF. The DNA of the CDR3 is TGTGCCAGCAGGTTAGGCCGGGTAAATGAGCACTTCTTC.

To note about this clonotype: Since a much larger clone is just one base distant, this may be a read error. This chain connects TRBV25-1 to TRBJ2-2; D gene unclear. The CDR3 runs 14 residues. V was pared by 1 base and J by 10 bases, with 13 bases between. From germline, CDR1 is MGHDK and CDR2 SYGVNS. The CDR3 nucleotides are TGTGCCAGCAGTGAATTCTCCGAGCCCGAGGAGCTGTTTTTT. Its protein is CASSEFSEPEELFF.

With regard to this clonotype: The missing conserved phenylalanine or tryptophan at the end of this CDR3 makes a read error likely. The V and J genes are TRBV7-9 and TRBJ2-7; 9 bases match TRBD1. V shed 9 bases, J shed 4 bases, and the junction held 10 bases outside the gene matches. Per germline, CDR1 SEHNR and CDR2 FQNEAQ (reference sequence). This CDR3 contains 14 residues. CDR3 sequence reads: CASKGTGFTYEQYS. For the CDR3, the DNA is TGTGCCAGTAAAGGGACAGGGTTTACTTACGAGCAGTACTCA.

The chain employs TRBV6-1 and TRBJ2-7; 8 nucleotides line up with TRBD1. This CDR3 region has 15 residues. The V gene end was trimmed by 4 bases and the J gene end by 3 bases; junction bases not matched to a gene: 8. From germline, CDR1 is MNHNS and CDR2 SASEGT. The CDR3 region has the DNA TGTGCCAGCAGTGGAGCGCCGGGACAGGACTACGAGCAGTACTTC. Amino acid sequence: CASSGAPGQDYEQYF.

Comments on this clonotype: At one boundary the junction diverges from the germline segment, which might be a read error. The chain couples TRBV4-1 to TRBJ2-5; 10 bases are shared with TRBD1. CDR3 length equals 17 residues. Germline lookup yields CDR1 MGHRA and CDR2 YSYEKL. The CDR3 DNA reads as TGCGCCAACAGCCAACGGAGCGGACAGGGGGACCAAGAGGCCCAGTACTTC. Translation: CANSQRSGQGDQEAQYF.

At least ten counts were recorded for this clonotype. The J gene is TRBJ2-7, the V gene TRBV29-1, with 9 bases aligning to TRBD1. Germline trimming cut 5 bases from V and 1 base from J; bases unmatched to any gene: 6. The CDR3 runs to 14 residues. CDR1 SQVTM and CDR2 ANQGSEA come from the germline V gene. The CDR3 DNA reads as TGCAGCGTTCAACCGGGACAGGGTTCCTACGAGCAGTACTTC. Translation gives CSVQPGQGSYEQYF.

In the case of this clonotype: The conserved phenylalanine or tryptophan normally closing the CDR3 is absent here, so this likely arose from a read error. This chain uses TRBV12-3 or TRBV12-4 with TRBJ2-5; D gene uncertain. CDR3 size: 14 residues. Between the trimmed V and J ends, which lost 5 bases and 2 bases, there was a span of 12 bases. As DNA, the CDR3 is TGTGCCAGCAGTGCCCCAGTCACACAAGAGACCCAGTACTCA. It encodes CASSAPVTQETQYS.

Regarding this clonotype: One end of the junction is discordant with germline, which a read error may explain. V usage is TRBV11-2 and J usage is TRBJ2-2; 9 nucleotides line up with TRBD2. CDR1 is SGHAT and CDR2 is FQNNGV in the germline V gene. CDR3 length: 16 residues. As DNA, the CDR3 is TGTGACAGCAGCCTAGTGGCGCTAGCGGGAACCGGGGAGCTCTTTTTT. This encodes CDSSLVALAGTGELFF.

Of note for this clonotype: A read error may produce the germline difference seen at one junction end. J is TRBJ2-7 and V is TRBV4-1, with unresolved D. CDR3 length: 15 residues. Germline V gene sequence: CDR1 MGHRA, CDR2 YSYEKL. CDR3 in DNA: TGCGCCAGCAGCCCTGGCTCTTTGACCACCTATGAGCAGTACTTC. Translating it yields CASSPGSLTTYEQYF.